This entry is about one T cell receptor (beta chain). Its target is unknown. The data derive from a study of STAT5B mutations in CD4+ large granular lymphocyte leukemia. Study-wide background: Among healthy donors, a particular HLA allele went with more CDR3 'QG' motifs. Study-level findings and limits: Higher CD4+ than CD8+ T-LGLL clonality might reflect small sample size. TRBV06-family usage was enriched in top patient clones (8/27) versus controls (2/35).

Germline V gene lookup returns CDR1 SGHTA and CDR2 FQGNSA. This CDR3 has 14 residues. With 1 base clipped from V and 6 bases from J, the junction kept 2 bases outside the gene matches. Profiling relied on immunoSEQ multiplex PCR, and the TCRdb table lists in-frame clones only, not all of them. The table lists about 32,000 clones, less than 90% of them singletons. Sequenced material: CD4+ T cells from blood buffy coats. The chain carries TRBV7-2 and TRBJ1-2; TRBD1 matches at 10 bases. The TCR was taken from a human donor in good health. The CDR3 DNA reads as TGTGCCAGCAGCTTAGAGGGGACAGGGGATGGCTACACCTTC. Amino acids: CASSLEGTGDGYTF.